This entry lists 3 T cell receptor beta chains sequenced from one sample in a study of OX40 agonist ivuxolimab in advanced cancers. The repertoire was sequenced with immunoSEQ multiplex PCR; TCRdb's copy has only in-frame clones and lacks some. Of tens of thousands of clones in the sample, 82% were seen once. The material sequenced was CD4+ or CD8+ T cells sorted from blood, taken in a trial of the OX40 agonist ivuxolimab. Every receptor here comes from an adult with an advanced solid tumor such as melanoma, head and neck, liver or kidney cancer.

This chain joins TRBV6-6 and TRBJ2-1; 12 bases agree with TRBD2. From germline, CDR1 is MNHNY and CDR2 SVGAGI (reference sequence). The CDR3 extends over 15 amino acids. Germline trimming cut 5 bases from V and 5 bases from J; bases unmatched to any gene: 4. The CDR3 spells CASSPSGGAHNEQFF. Here the CDR3 DNA reads TGTGCCAGCAGTCCTAGCGGGGGGGCCCACAATGAGCAGTTCTTC.

This clone was observed a single time. The chain links TRBV5-6 to TRBJ1-2; D gene unclear. Germline V gene data show CDR1 as SGHDT and CDR2 as YYEEEE. The CDR3 spans 14 residues. The V gene lost 1 base and the J gene lost 2 bases, with 9 bases spanning the gap. The CDR3 sequence is CASSLWVPNYGYTF. The CDR3 region has the DNA TGTGCCAGCAGCTTGTGGGTGCCGAACTATGGCTACACCTTC.

This chain uses TRBV2 with TRBJ1-5, with a tentative D call TRBD1 (6 bases). Germline values: CDR1 SNHLY, CDR2 FYNNEI. This CDR3 spans 16 amino acids. Trimming left V 5 bases short and J 7 bases short, with 21 bases between. CDR3 loop: CASSLDKTGRGQPQHF. The CDR3 nucleotides read TGTGCCAGCAGTCTTGACAAAACAGGGCGGGGACAGCCCCAGCATTTT.